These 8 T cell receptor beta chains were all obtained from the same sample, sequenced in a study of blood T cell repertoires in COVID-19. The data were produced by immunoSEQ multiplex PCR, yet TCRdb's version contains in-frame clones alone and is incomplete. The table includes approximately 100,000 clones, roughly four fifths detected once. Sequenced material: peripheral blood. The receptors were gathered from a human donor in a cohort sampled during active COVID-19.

In DNA form, the CDR3 reads TGTGCCAGCAGCGTAGTACCCGGGTCGGAGGTTTTATTACCTCCAATATATTTT. Translation gives CASSVVPGSEVLLPPIYF. This rearrangement joins TRBV9 to TRBJ1-3; D is unresolved. The CDR3 spans 18 residues. Germline V gene sequence: CDR1 SGDLS, CDR2 YYNGEE. Between the trimmed V and J ends, which lost 0 bases and 13 bases, there was a span of 29 bases.

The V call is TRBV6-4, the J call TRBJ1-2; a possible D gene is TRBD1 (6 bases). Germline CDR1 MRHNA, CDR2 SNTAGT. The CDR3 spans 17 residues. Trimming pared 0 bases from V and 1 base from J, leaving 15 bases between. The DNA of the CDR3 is TGTGCCAGCAGTGACTCGAGCGGACAGACGATTAACTATGGCTACACCTTC. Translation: CASSDSSGQTINYGYTF.

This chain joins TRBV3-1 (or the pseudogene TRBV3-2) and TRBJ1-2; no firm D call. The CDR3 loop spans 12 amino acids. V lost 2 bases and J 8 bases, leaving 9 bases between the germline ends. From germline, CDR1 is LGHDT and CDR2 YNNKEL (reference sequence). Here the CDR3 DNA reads TGTGCCAGCAGCCAAAGCTCCACGGGCTACACCTTC. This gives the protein CASSQSSTGYTF.

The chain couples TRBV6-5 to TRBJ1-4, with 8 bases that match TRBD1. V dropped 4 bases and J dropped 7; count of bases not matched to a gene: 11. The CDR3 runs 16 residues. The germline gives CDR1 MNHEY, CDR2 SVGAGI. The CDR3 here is CASSFSRTGFFEKLFF. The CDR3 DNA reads TGTGCCAGCAGTTTTTCTCGGACAGGGTTTTTTGAAAAACTGTTTTTT.

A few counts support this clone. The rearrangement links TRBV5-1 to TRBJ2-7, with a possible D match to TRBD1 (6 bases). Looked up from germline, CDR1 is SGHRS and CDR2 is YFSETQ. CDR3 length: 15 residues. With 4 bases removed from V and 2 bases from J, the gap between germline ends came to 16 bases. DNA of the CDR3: TGCGCCAGCAGCCTACGACAGGATGCTCCCTACGAGCAGTACTTC. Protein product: CASSLRQDAPYEQYF.

CDR3 residues: CASGWDSKETQYF. As DNA, the CDR3 is TGTGCCAGCGGGTGGGACAGTAAAGAGACCCAGTACTTC. The V and J genes are TRBV28 and TRBJ2-5; 7 nucleotides align to TRBD1. V dropped 8 bases and J dropped 3; count of bases not matched to a gene: 6. CDR1 MDHEN and CDR2 SYDVKM come from the germline V gene. The CDR3 contains 13 residues.

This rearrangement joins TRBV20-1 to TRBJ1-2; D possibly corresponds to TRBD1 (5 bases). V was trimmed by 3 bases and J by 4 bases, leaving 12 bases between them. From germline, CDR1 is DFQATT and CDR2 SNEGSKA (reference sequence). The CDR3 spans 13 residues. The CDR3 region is CSASPAGPYGYTF. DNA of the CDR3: TGCAGTGCTAGTCCAGCGGGGCCCTATGGCTACACCTTC.

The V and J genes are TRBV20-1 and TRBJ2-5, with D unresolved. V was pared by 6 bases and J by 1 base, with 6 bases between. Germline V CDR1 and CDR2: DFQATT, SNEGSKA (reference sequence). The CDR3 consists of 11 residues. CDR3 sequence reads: CSAVSQETQYF. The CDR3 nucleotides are TGCAGTGCGGTCAGCCAAGAGACCCAGTACTTC.